The 8 T cell receptor beta chains reported below all come from one sample, sequenced in a study of spatial heterogeneity in lung cancer. From the 5' RACE reads, TCRdb called clonotypes with MiXCR, one entry per CDR3 protein. Here the sample spans fewer than 16,000 distinct CDR3 sequences, 3.6% being singletons. Time point: sample taken at primary tumor resection. Sequenced material: normal lung tissue next to the tumor, taken at surgery. Every receptor here comes from a male donor with early-stage non-small cell lung cancer.

This clonotype was found many times. As an off-target read in a library built for alpha chains, this beta chain has a frequency of little significance. The CDR3 region has the DNA TGTGCCAGCAGTTCCCCGCCTGGGGCGGGTCCTCAGCCCCTCATAGCCAAAAACATTCAGTACTTC. Its translation is CASSSPPGAGPQPLIAKNIQYF. The chain uses TRBV28 and TRBJ2-4; either TRBD1 or TRBD2 may fit D (5 bases each). Germline assignment: CDR1 MDHEN and CDR2 SYDVKM. Trimming left V 4 bases short and J 0 bases short, with 31 bases between. CDR3 length: 22 amino acids.

By share of the sample, this clonotype is medium-sized. This beta chain is an unintended read in a library built for alpha chains; its size means little. The chain carries TRBV20-1 and TRBJ2-3, with a weak D call TRBD2 (5 bases). The length of the CDR3 is 16 residues. V was clipped by 1 base and J by 5 bases, with 19 bases between them. Germline CDR1 DFQATT, CDR2 SNEGSKA (reference sequence). The CDR3 bases are TGCAGTGCTAGAGGTTTGGACTCCTTAGGAGGAGATACGCAGTATTTT. Translating it yields CSARGLDSLGGDTQYF.

This clonotype has ten or more counts. A library prepared for alpha chains yielded this beta chain as an off-target read; its size is of little meaning. This sequence joins TRBV15 and TRBJ2-1, with 9 bases fitting TRBD2. Germline lookup yields CDR1 LNHNV and CDR2 YYDKDF (reference sequence). This CDR3 spans 16 amino acids. The J segment lost 8 bases and the V segment lost 0 bases, leaving 8 bases of the junction unmatched. CDR3 DNA: TGTGCCACCAGCAGAGAAGGGCTAGCGGGAAACGATGAGCAGTTCTTC. Its translation: CATSREGLAGNDEQFF.

This clonotype was observed many times. For a library built for alpha chains, this beta chain is a stray read; little rests on its size. V is TRBV9 and J is TRBJ2-7; D tentatively fits TRBD1 or TRBD2 (6 bases each). V was cut by 0 bases and J by 4 bases, with 23 bases left in between. The CDR3 extends over 18 amino acids. Germline V gene lookup returns CDR1 SGDLS and CDR2 YYNGEE. CDR3 protein: CASSVETAEEGVNYEQYF. The CDR3 nucleotides read TGTGCCAGCAGCGTAGAGACGGCGGAGGAGGGGGTTAATTACGAGCAGTACTTC.

This clonotype was seen repeatedly, ten times or more. This beta chain was picked up by a library intended for alpha chains and is off target, so its count carries little meaning. The chain employs TRBV20-1 and TRBJ1-1; tentative D call: TRBD1 (5 bases). Trimming cost V 0 bases and J 5 bases, with 13 bases left between them. Germline V gene lookup returns CDR1 DFQATT and CDR2 SNEGSKA (reference sequence). The CDR3 loop spans 14 amino acids. CDR3 protein: CSARDQRGGTEAFF. The CDR3 region has the DNA TGCAGTGCTAGAGATCAAAGGGGCGGGACTGAAGCTTTCTTT.

At least ten counts were recorded for this clonotype. This beta chain lies outside the target of a library built for alpha chains; its clone size means little. This sequence joins TRBV12-3 or TRBV12-4 and TRBJ2-1; the match to TRBD1 covers 7 bases. This CDR3 contains 14 residues. With 4 bases clipped from V and 3 bases from J, the junction kept 3 bases outside the gene matches. The CDR3 nucleotides read TGTGCCAGCAGTTCCCGGACAGGCTACAATGAGCAGTTCTTC. It codes for CASSSRTGYNEQFF.

This clonotype appeared many times. The library was built for alpha chains, so this beta chain is an off-target read and its size means little. V and J are TRBV20-1 and TRBJ2-5; the D is unclear. Trimming took 6 bases from V and 1 from J, leaving 12 bases between them. The germline V gene has CDR1 DFQATT and CDR2 SNEGSKA (reference sequence). The CDR3 spans 13 residues. CDR3 in amino acids: CSANLFGQETQYF. As DNA, the CDR3 is TGCAGTGCAAACTTGTTTGGCCAAGAGACCCAGTACTTC.

This clonotype has a count of ten or more. This beta chain lies outside the target of a library built for alpha chains; its clone size means little. Here the CDR3 DNA reads TGTGCCAGCAGAGGACAGGGCCCCTACGAGCAGTACTTC. Translating it yields CASRGQGPYEQYF. This chain joins TRBV28 and TRBJ2-7; 8 positions agree with TRBD1. V was clipped by 6 bases and J by 2 bases; unmatched bases: 3. The CDR3 has 13 residues. Germline V gives CDR1 MDHEN, CDR2 SYDVKM.